This T cell receptor (beta chain) was identified during a study of cytomegalovirus exposure and HLA in healthy donors (dated by TCRdb to the late 2010s). Context from the whole study: In an earlier analysis of around 540 of the donors, 250 to 350 Gb of sequence data and 90 million to 130 million unique TCR beta sequences from about 179 million T cells were reported. An early release that covered more than 550 HLA-typed donors contained approximately 300 gigabases of sequencing data and approximately 85 million unique TCR sequences. Among the roughly 400 genotyped donors, roughly 80% belonged to the genetic ancestry cluster associated with self-reported Caucasian donors. The study aimed to test whether signatures of past pathogen exposure could be identified by cataloging public T cell receptors. The study used immunosequencing to profile the T cell repertoires of some 600 subjects and linked those repertoires to cytomegalovirus serostatus. In addition to the first cohort of 650 to 750 subjects, a separate validation cohort of 130 or so different subjects was used. To predict cytomegalovirus infection status, the study combined high-throughput TCR immunosequencing, statistical association of individual TCRs with disease status, and machine learning. To study patterns of TCR occurrence, a later analysis re-analyzed previously published TCR beta repertoires from 666 donors and added high-resolution HLA genotyping. Rather than using new phenotypic data, the later analysis identified candidate immune exposures from TCR beta sequences and from how often those sequences occurred across donors. An earlier analysis of 587 of the donors used high-throughput TCR beta sequencing to judge whether each TCR beta V gene segment behaved as functional or pseudogenic. Alongside the repertoire data, information on donor age, sex, ethnicity and CMV serostatus was compiled. A later genetic analysis used genome-wide SNP genotypes for about 60% of the 666 donors, treating that subset as a discovery cohort. Every discovery cohort repertoire had been produced on one sequencing platform. HLA typing covered class I and class II loci at four-digit resolution. Typing coverage differed by locus: A, B, C, DRB1 and DQB1 were typed in roughly 629-630 donors, DQA1 in 522, DPA1 in 600 to 610, and DPB1 in just under 490. Because of strong linkage in the cohort, roughly five DR-DQ haplotypes were treated as single units for association and clustering. Among around 400 genotyped donors of the cohort, an average of approximately 250,000 unique TCR beta nucleotide sequences were sequenced per donor, roughly a sixth of them non-productive. What the research found in general, with its limitations: Specific HLA alleles were associated with about 17,000 TCR beta sequences at a false discovery rate of 0.05 in a later analysis. The presence/absence analyses assumed that sequencing depth was roughly uniform across donors, and that assumption may not be true. Because HLA typing was unavailable for some donors at each locus, only the typed subset was used in association tests. The 87-base-pair reads could not distinguish some IMGT-functional V segments, including TRBV6-2 and TRBV6-3, so those segments were excluded. Across donors, most TCR sequences were observed very rarely, whereas some public TCRs were present in many individuals. In a later genetic analysis, a missense DCLRE1C variant was associated with V-gene and J-gene trimming of TCR beta chains, and the association was replicated in an independent cohort. A further reported finding was that TCR beta sequences accurately predicted the HLA-A and HLA-B alleles for most subjects in the first cohort. Linkage disequilibrium might explain the correlated functional status among segregating V segments, but an unknown experimental factor could not be ruled out. Because counts were too low, 15 or so rarely observed V segments, including chromosome 9 orphons, were excluded from the earlier analysis of 587 of the donors. In an earlier analysis of approximately 590 of the donors, most TCR beta V segments were observed in productive rearrangements about 87% or about 30% of the time, broadly matching IMGT annotations. When HLA alleles, especially DR and DQ, strongly co-occurred, attributing TCR associations to individual alleles was difficult. In this cohort, only TCR beta chains were sequenced, and detectable features were limited by the absence of alpha or paired-chain data. Cytomegalovirus status was reported to be diagnosed by the classifier with high specificity and sensitivity in both the original and validation cohorts. The authors suggested that the approach could potentially be extended to other disease states and immunological phenotypes. A cluster of highly shared sequence variants was judged likely to be a technical artifact of the sequencing pipeline. In a later analysis, HLA-associated TCR beta chains showed more clonal expansion and lower generation probabilities than non-associated chains that were equally common. A total of some 180 TCR beta chains were listed by the study as associated with cytomegalovirus. In a later analysis, TCR association rates were found to vary across HLA loci, with the most associated TCRs seen for DRB1 alleles and the fewest for HLA-C alleles. According to a later genetic analysis, donors in an Asian-associated ancestry cluster had fewer N-insertions in productive TCRs than the approximately 650-donor mean. According to a later analysis, most CMV-associated TCR beta chains appeared to be HLA-restricted, and the HLA associations seemed to be driven largely by CMV exposure. Several of the top co-occurrence clusters appeared to be linked to parvovirus B19, influenza, CMV and Epstein-Barr virus, according to a later analysis. Three of the identified cytomegalovirus-associated TCR beta chains were confirmed in vitro to be specific for cytomegalovirus antigens. Immune exposure information for the cohort was limited to CMV serostatus.

The cohort consisted of more than 650 healthy bone marrow donors. All cohort members were sampled while nominally healthy, although unrecorded immune exposures were likely present. The donor was CMV seropositive and belonged to the group of 250 to 350 seropositive cohort members. A peripheral blood sample was collected from each donor, and TCR beta sequencing was performed on peripheral blood mononuclear cells. The Qiagen DNeasy Blood Extraction Kit was used to extract genomic DNA from the blood cell samples. Germline trimming amounts to 5 bases on V and 3 bases on J, with 3 as the count of junction bases outside the gene matches. CDR1 SGHTA and CDR2 FQGTGA are derived from the germline V gene. Measured from the cysteine to the phenylalanine, the CDR3 is 14 residues long. The CDR3 DNA has 42 bases and is translated from base 1. To prepare the library, the immunoSEQ multiplex PCR assay was applied. A mixture of 60 forward primers for TCR Vbeta segments and 13 reverse primers for TCR Jbeta segments was used in the multiplex PCR. Amplification of the CDR3 region of rearranged TCR beta genes was performed with a multiplex PCR assay on genomic DNA. Amplified TCR beta libraries were sequenced as 87-base-pair reads on the Illumina HiSeq System. In the paper's pipeline: A later analysis tallied approximately 87 million unique TCR beta chains across the approximately 670 repertoires, and roughly 11 million of those chains were shared by two or more donors. A nearest-neighbor algorithm error-corrected the raw reads and collapsed the reads into unique sequences, merging closely related sequences to remove PCR and sequencing errors. V, D and J gene segments were assigned by aligning CDR3 sequences to IMGT reference sequences. Each retained sequence needed at least a six-nucleotide match to both a V gene segment and a J gene segment. A rearrangement was called productive if the CDR3 had no stop codons and remained in frame with V and J, and every other rearrangement was called non-productive. Following IMGT convention, CDR3 was defined as the stretch from the second conserved V-encoded cysteine up to the conserved J-encoded phenylalanine. Sequences without an unambiguous match to a single V gene segment were excluded from the earlier analysis of almost 600 of the donors. In an earlier analysis of around 600 of the donors, V segments were called functional above 56.7% productive rearrangements and were called segregating when the between-donor standard deviation exceeded 5%. A statistical classification framework was developed to diagnose cytomegalovirus status using the catalog of TCR beta chain sequences. In a later analysis, TCR nucleotide sequences were compared against IMGT/GENE-DB human TR gene sequences so that V and J genes could be assigned. The TCRdist pipeline was used in a later analysis to assign CDR3 sequences and most-parsimonious VDJ recombination scenarios. A later analysis defined each TCR beta chain by its CDR3 amino acid sequence plus V-gene family, and excluded reads lacking a unique V-gene family. In a later analysis, fewer than 650 highly shared, low-generation-probability nucleotide sequences were removed to address suspected cross-contamination and a sequencing artifact. For each public chain, a later analysis derived a clonal expansion index from normalized ranks of inferred template counts within each repertoire. In a later analysis, generation probabilities were computed with a VDJ recombination model fitted to out-of-frame rearrangements, and the resulting probabilities were checked against IGoR. Hypergeometric tests were used in a later analysis to score TCR-TCR, TCR-HLA and TCR-CMV co-occurrence, with a repertoire-size bias correction applied to the TCR pairs. To estimate false discovery rates, a later analysis permuted the HLA or CMV assignments 20 times. A later analysis grouped co-occurring TCRs with DBSCAN, adding TCRdist sequence similarity when clustering within HLA-allele-positive subsets. Repertoires with fewer than 30,000 or more than 120,000 public chains, plus five repertoires with anomalous nucleotide sharing, were excluded from co-occurrence clustering. TCRdb took over this immuneACCESS table, retaining in-frame rearrangements with V and J assigned. Such tables are incomplete; in checked studies, under half of the missing clones stem from an unresolved V gene, and the remainder is unexplained. The V and J calls and clone size come from that table; D and trimming were worked out from the DNA. The sample has 95,000 to 110,000 clones on record, approximately 79% of them singletons. The top ten clones comprise under 6.5% of the sample.

Note on this clone: What this receptor recognizes is not known. No much larger clone is present one base from it, and per-base qualities are unavailable.

The specimen sequenced was PBMCs. Recombination joined TRBV7-3 with TRBJ2-3; 9 of the junction bases match TRBD1. The receptor comes from a man in his fifties or sixties in good health and CMV-seropositive. The DNA sequence is as follows: TGTGCCAGCAGCCTCGGGACAGGGACAGATACGCAGTATTTT. It is translated as CASSLGTGTDTQYF.